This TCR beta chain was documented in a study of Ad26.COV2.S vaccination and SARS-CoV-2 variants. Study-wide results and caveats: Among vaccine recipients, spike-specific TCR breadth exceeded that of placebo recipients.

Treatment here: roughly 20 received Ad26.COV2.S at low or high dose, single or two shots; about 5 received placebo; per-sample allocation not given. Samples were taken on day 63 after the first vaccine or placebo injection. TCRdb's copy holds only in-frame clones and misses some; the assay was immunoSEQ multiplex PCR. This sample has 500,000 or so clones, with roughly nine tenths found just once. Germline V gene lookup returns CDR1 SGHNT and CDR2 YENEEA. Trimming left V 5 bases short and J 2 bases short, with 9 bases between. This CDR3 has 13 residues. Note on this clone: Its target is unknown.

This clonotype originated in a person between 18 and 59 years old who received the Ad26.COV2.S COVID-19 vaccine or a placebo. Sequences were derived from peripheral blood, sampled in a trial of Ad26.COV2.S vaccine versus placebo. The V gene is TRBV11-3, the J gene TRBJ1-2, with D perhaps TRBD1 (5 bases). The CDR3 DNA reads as TGTGCCAGCAGCCCACAGGAGAACTATGGCTACACCTTC. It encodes CASSPQENYGYTF.